These 14 T cell receptor beta chains were all obtained from the same sample, sequenced in a study of vaccination and CD4 T cells after COVID-19. The assay that was used to sequence DNA from cultured CD4+ T cells was the Oncomine TCR Beta short-read assay. The authors extracted genomic DNA from cultured CD4+ T cells. MiXCR, run by TCRdb on the PCR reads, gives a single entry per CDR3 protein. The profile shows approximately 9,100 distinct CDR3 sequences, about 35% of them singletons. These receptors are not linked to any known antigen. Treatment given: roughly ten-day PBMC culture with coronavirus spike peptide pools or control peptides (ViraFEST assay). Prior to the COVID-19 pandemic (2011-2018), the unexposed donor's CD4+ T cells were collected. Sequencing input: CD4+ T cells from blood, cultured in vitro. The source is a human donor in good health.

The sample holds a few counts of this clonotype. The chain links TRBV20-1 to TRBJ2-1, with a weak D call TRBD2 (5 bases). Germline CDR1 is DFQATT and CDR2 is SNEGSKA (reference sequence). This CDR3 has 16 amino acids. V was shortened by 2 bases and J by 3 bases, with 17 bases between the two germline ends. The chain's CDR3 is CSARPTLAFGYNEQFF. CDR3 coding DNA: TGCAGTGCTAGACCAACTCTAGCCTTTGGCTACAATGAGCAGTTCTTC.

The rearrangement joins TRBV20-1 to TRBJ1-1; unclear D gene. Germline values: CDR1 DFQATT, CDR2 SNEGSKA (reference sequence). Trimming stripped 6 bases from V and 10 bases from J, with 21 bases between. The CDR3 has 13 residues. CDR3 in amino acids: CSASSGPRILAFF. The DNA of the CDR3 is TGCAGTGCAAGCTCCGGGCCTAGGATTTTAGCTTTCTTT.

V usage is TRBV28 and J usage is TRBJ1-6; the D gene is possibly TRBD1 (5 bases). This CDR3 is 12 amino acids long. CDR1 MDHEN and CDR2 SYDVKM come from the germline V gene. The ends were cut back, 2 bases at V and 10 bases at J, with 6 bases in the middle. The chain's CDR3 is CASSLGGSPLHF. DNA of the CDR3: TGTGCCAGCAGTTTAGGGGGGTCACCCCTCCACTTT.

V and J are TRBV6-4 and TRBJ2-5; TRBD2 might be the D (6 bases). The CDR3 contains 13 residues. The V gene's germline CDR1 is MRHNA and CDR2 SNTAGT. V was trimmed by 7 bases and J by 5 bases, leaving 14 bases between them. CDR3 DNA sequence: TGTGCCAGCAATCCTCGGAGGGTGGAGACCCAGTACTTC. It encodes CASNPRRVETQYF.

This rearrangement joins TRBV11-2 to TRBJ2-5; weak D call: TRBD2 (5 bases). Germline CDR1 and CDR2: SGHAT and FQNNGV. This CDR3 has 12 residues. V dropped 4 bases and J dropped 8 bases, with 11 bases sitting between them. The CDR3 spells CASSSAGVTQYF. CDR3 in DNA: TGTGCCAGCAGCTCCGCCGGGGTAACCCAGTACTTC. Drawing the rest from reference TRBV11-2 and TRBJ2-5, the complete variable domain is EAGVAQSPRYKIIEKRQSVAFWCNPISGHATLYWYQQILGQGPKLLIQFQNNGVVDDSQLPKDRFSAERLKGVDSTLKIQPAKLEDSAVYLCASSSAGVTQYFGPGTRLLVL.

V is TRBV6-2 or TRBV6-3 and J is TRBJ2-3, with D unresolved. The CDR3 length is 16 residues. From germline, CDR1 is MNHEY and CDR2 SVGEGT. Trimming stripped 7 bases from V and 4 bases from J, with 21 bases between. CDR3 protein: CASTADVLRSSDTQYF. DNA of the CDR3: TGTGCCAGCACCGCCGATGTGCTACGATCGTCAGATACGCAGTATTTT.

This clonotype has only a few counts. The chain combines TRBV6-2 or TRBV6-3 with TRBJ2-7, with 9 bases matching TRBD2. Germline-derived CDR1 and CDR2 are MNHEY and SVGEGT. The V gene end was trimmed by 2 bases and the J gene end by 5 bases; junction bases not matched to a gene: 10. The CDR3 has 16 amino acids. CDR3 amino acids: CASSYPSSGRPNEQYF. In nucleotides, the CDR3 is TGTGCCAGCAGTTACCCAAGTAGCGGGAGACCAAACGAGCAGTACTTC.

In this sample, this clonotype turned up a few times. J is TRBJ1-1 and V is TRBV18; the D gene is possibly TRBD1 (6 bases). The CDR3 sequence is 16 residues long. Germline V gene lookup returns CDR1 KGHSH and CDR2 LQKENI. The germline V and J ends were trimmed by 6 bases and 1 base, with 18 bases remaining between them. CDR3 amino acids: CASSGALGLANTEAFF. CDR3 in DNA: TGTGCCAGCTCGGGGGCCCTGGGTCTTGCGAACACTGAAGCTTTCTTT. Using reference TRBV18 and TRBJ1-1 for the parts outside the CDR3, the full variable domain is NAGVMQNPRHLVRRRGQEARLRCSPMKGHSHVYWYRQLPEEGLKFMVYLQKENIIDESGMPKERFSAEFPKEGPSILRIQQVVRGDSAAYFCASSGALGLANTEAFFGQGTRLTVV.

This clonotype has only a few counts. This chain links TRBV20-1 with TRBJ1-4; possible D gene TRBD1, 5 bases. V lost 5 bases and J lost 8, with 18 bases in between. Germline V CDR1 and CDR2: DFQATT, SNEGSKA (reference sequence). The CDR3 is 14 residues long. The CDR3 is CSASRVRGGEKLFF. CDR3 bases: TGCAGTGCTTCCCGTGTGCGGGGCGGAGAAAAACTGTTTTTT.

This clonotype was seen a handful of times. V usage is TRBV24-1 and J usage is TRBJ2-1, with 14 positions matching TRBD2. With 3 bases clipped from V and 8 bases from J, the junction kept 5 bases outside the gene matches. Per the germline V gene, CDR1 is KGHDR and CDR2 is SFDVKD. The CDR3 has 16 residues. The CDR3 region has the DNA TGTGCCACCAGTGATAAAGGGACTAGCGGGAGCCATGAGCAGTTCTTC. Its protein product is CATSDKGTSGSHEQFF.

Turning to this clonotype: The germline gene is not matched at one end of the junction; a read error may be the cause. The chain recombines TRBV28 with TRBJ1-1, with TRBD1 matching 7 bases. This CDR3 is built from 12 residues. CDR1 and CDR2 from the germline V gene are MDHEN and SYDVKM. As DNA, the CDR3 is TGTGCCAGCAGTTTATTAAGGGACAGCGGTATCTTT. Translating it yields CASSLLRDSGIF.

This clonotype was counted only a few times. The chain recombines TRBV19 with TRBJ2-3, with D unresolved. This CDR3 region has 13 residues. Looked up from germline, CDR1 is LNHDA and CDR2 is SQIVND (reference sequence). Trimming pared 3 bases from V and 2 bases from J, leaving 6 bases between. CDR3 in amino acids: CASSMGYTDTQYF. The CDR3 DNA reads TGTGCCAGTAGTATGGGCTACACAGATACGCAGTATTTT.

This clonotype was detected a few times. This chain joins TRBV7-3 and TRBJ2-2; the match to TRBD1 covers 10 bases. The V segment lost 4 bases and the J segment 6 bases; nucleotides outside the gene matches: 8. Germline V lookup: CDR1 SGHTA, CDR2 FQGTGA. This CDR3 is built from 16 residues. In DNA, the CDR3 is TGTGCCAGCAGCTCCCAACCCGGGACAGGGGCCGGGGAGCTGTTTTTT. This gives the protein CASSSQPGTGAGELFF.

The genes are TRBV7-2 and TRBJ2-2; the D gene is possibly TRBD2 (5 bases). V lost 0 bases and J lost 8, with 7 bases in between. This CDR3 is 13 amino acids long. Germline CDR1 SGHTA, CDR2 FQGNSA. The CDR3: CASSLAPGGELFF. The CDR3, as DNA: TGTGCCAGCAGCTTAGCCCCGGGGGGGGAGCTGTTTTTT.